The 25 T cell receptor beta chains presented below share a single source sample, sequenced in a study of identical twins. TCRdb called the 5' RACE reads again in MiXCR, with one record for every CDR3 protein. The sample lists 1,800,000 or so distinct CDR3 sequences, about 31% occurring once. The specimen sequenced was cord blood. The receptors were sampled from a newborn girl in good health.

V is TRBV12-3 or TRBV12-4 and J is TRBJ2-7; 9 nucleotides align to TRBD2. This CDR3 is 17 amino acids long. J lost 2 bases, V lost 3 bases, and 11 bases had no gene match. The CDR3 DNA reads as TGTGCCAGCAGTTTTAACGGACATAGCGGGAGAGCCTACGAGCAGTACTTC. Protein: CASSFNGHSGRAYEQYF.

V usage is TRBV27 and J usage is TRBJ2-3; D call uncertain. Germline CDR1 reads MNHEY; CDR2 reads SMNVEV (reference sequence). V lost 3 bases, J lost 3 bases, and 13 bases lay in between. The CDR3 has 15 residues. The CDR3 bases are TGTGCCAGCAGTTTTAGGGCTGGGGTGACAGATACGCAGTATTTT. It is translated as CASSFRAGVTDTQYF.

Only one count was recorded for this clonotype. CDR3 region: CASYPRGTAYNEQYF. CDR3 nucleotides: TGTGCCAGCTATCCAAGGGGTACAGCGTACAATGAGCAGTACTTC. This chain links TRBV7-9 with TRBJ2-5, with a tentative D call TRBD1 (5 bases). Trimming left V 8 bases short and J 11 bases short, with 27 bases between. Germline CDR1 SEHNR, CDR2 FQNEAQ (reference sequence). The CDR3 runs 15 residues.

The chain joins TRBV20-1 to TRBJ2-1, with D perhaps TRBD1 or TRBD2 (5 bases each). CDR1 and CDR2 from the germline V gene are DFQATT and SNEGSKA (reference sequence). V lost 3 bases and J 4 bases, leaving 22 bases between the germline ends. The CDR3 runs to 17 residues. The CDR3 DNA follows: TGCAGTGCTAGTAACCTAGCCGGGCGGGCAGGGTACAATGAGCAGTTCTTC. Amino acids: CSASNLAGRAGYNEQFF.

The chain is built from TRBV20-1 and TRBJ2-3; the match to TRBD2 covers 9 bases. This CDR3 has 14 residues. Germline trimming cut 6 bases from V and 1 base from J; bases unmatched to any gene: 5. CDR1 and CDR2 from the germline V gene are DFQATT and SNEGSKA (reference sequence). This CDR3 reads CSAQRGDRTDTQYF. In nucleotides, the CDR3 is TGCAGTGCCCAGCGGGGGGACCGCACAGATACGCAGTATTTT.

This clonotype was picked up a small number of times. V and J are TRBV7-2 and TRBJ2-3; maybe TRBD2 (6 bases). Between the trimmed V and J ends, which lost 5 bases and 2 bases, there was a span of 14 bases. CDR3 length: 15 amino acids. Germline V CDR1 and CDR2: SGHTA, FQGNSA. As DNA, the CDR3 is TGTGCCAGCAGCCCCCGGGGCGGGAACACAGATACGCAGTATTTT. Translation: CASSPRGGNTDTQYF.

This clonotype was recorded at least ten times. This rearrangement joins TRBV2 to TRBJ2-5; D is unresolved. The germline V gene encodes CDR1 SNHLY and CDR2 FYNNEI. Trimming took 2 bases from V and 0 from J, leaving 4 bases between them. The CDR3 loop spans 13 amino acids. The CDR3 loop reads CASSELYQETQYF. As DNA, the CDR3 is TGTGCCAGCAGTGAACTGTACCAAGAGACCCAGTACTTC.

The chain has TRBV28 and TRBJ1-1; 9 bases are a match to TRBD1. Germline V CDR1 and CDR2: MDHEN, SYDVKM. This CDR3 is 14 amino acids long. Unmatched junction bases numbered 6, after V lost 6 bases and J lost 4 bases. CDR3: CASRVTGGGTEAFF. In nucleotides, the CDR3 is TGTGCCAGCAGAGTGACAGGGGGGGGCACTGAAGCTTTCTTT.

V and J are TRBV25-1 and TRBJ2-3; TRBD2 matches at 9 bases. V dropped 7 bases and J dropped 2; count of bases not matched to a gene: 4. Per germline, CDR1 MGHDK and CDR2 SYGVNS. The CDR3 contains 14 residues. DNA of the CDR3: TGTGCCAGCACCGGCGGGAGGGTCACAGATACGCAGTATTTT. This encodes CASTGGRVTDTQYF.

There are many counts of this clonotype. The chain has TRBV27 and TRBJ2-4, with D uncertain. The CDR3 runs to 17 residues. The V end was cut by 5 bases, the J end by 5 bases, with 22 bases between. Germline V gene sequence: CDR1 MNHEY, CDR2 SMNVEV (reference sequence). This chain's CDR3 is CASSPYGPPRVENIQYF. The CDR3 nucleotides are TGTGCCAGCAGTCCCTATGGACCGCCCCGGGTGGAAAACATTCAGTACTTC.

The chain combines TRBV2 with TRBJ2-1, with D tentatively TRBD1 or TRBD2 (6 bases each). The V gene's germline CDR1 is SNHLY and CDR2 FYNNEI. V was pared by 7 bases and J by 3 bases, with 19 bases between. This CDR3 is built from 16 residues. The CDR3 region has the DNA TGTGCCAGCACCCTCTCCGGGGGCCCCAACTACAATGAGCAGTTCTTC. It translates to CASTLSGGPNYNEQFF.

CDR3 DNA sequence: TGTGCCAGCAGTGTACGGGGGGTCTACAATGAGCAGTACTTC. Protein sequence: CASSVRGVYNEQYF. V gene TRBV6-1 combines with J gene TRBJ2-1; TRBD2 agrees at 7 bases. The J call is uncertain, as TRBJ2-7 better fits the DNA end. Per germline, CDR1 MNHNS and CDR2 SASEGT. The CDR3 spans 14 residues.

The rearrangement uses TRBV9 and TRBJ1-2; a weak D match, TRBD1 (5 bases). The germline V gene encodes CDR1 SGDLS and CDR2 YYNGEE. This CDR3 is 17 amino acids long. Trimming took 2 bases from V and 1 from J, leaving 18 bases between them. The CDR3 DNA sequence: TGTGCCAGCAGCGTTCAGGGCCACCCACAAAATAACTATGGCTACACCTTC. It specifies CASSVQGHPQNNYGYTF.

This clonotype was observed a few times. This chain connects TRBV20-1 to TRBJ2-5, with a possible D match to TRBD1 (5 bases). TRBJ2-7 matches the DNA end more closely, so the J call is doubtful. Germline V lookup: CDR1 DFQATT, CDR2 SNEGSKA (reference sequence). The CDR3 totals 14 residues. CDR3 sequence (DNA): TGCAGTGCTATCGGAGCCAGGGACTCCTACGAGCAGTACTTC. This gives the protein CSAIGARDSYEQYF.

This clonotype has just a few counts. This chain links TRBV20-1 with TRBJ2-7, with TRBD2 matching 10 bases. Germline CDR1 and CDR2: DFQATT and SNEGSKA (reference sequence). Trimming took 0 bases from V and 4 from J; bases not matched to a gene: 6. The CDR3 totals 15 residues. The CDR3 here is CSARDLSGGVYEQYF. The CDR3 DNA reads TGCAGTGCTAGAGATCTGAGCGGGGGGGTGTACGAGCAGTACTTC.

This chain uses TRBV27 with TRBJ1-2; no clear D gene. The germline gives CDR1 MNHEY, CDR2 SMNVEV (reference sequence). V was shortened by 2 bases and J by 1 base, with 8 bases between the two germline ends. The CDR3 spans 14 residues. CDR3 DNA: TGTGCCAGCAGTTTAAAACAGTTTAACTATGGCTACACCTTC. This codes for CASSLKQFNYGYTF.

This clonotype was recorded once. The chain is built from TRBV7-2 and TRBJ2-1, with 12 bases aligning to TRBD2. V trimming: 2 bases; J trimming: 12 bases; junction bases outside the gene matches: 8. The CDR3 spans 15 residues. Germline CDR1 and CDR2: SGHTA and FQGNSA. CDR3: CASSLWTSGVQRQFF. In DNA, the CDR3 is TGTGCCAGCAGCTTATGGACTAGCGGGGTCCAACGGCAGTTCTTC.

The chain links TRBV20-1 to TRBJ1-1; D is unresolved. CDR3 length equals 17 residues. Per germline, CDR1 DFQATT and CDR2 SNEGSKA (reference sequence). V lost 1 base and J lost 4, with 22 bases in between. DNA of the CDR3: TGCAGTGCTAGAGGCTACAGTCCTACTCGCCCGGGCACTGAAGCTTTCTTT. It yields the protein CSARGYSPTRPGTEAFF.

CDR3 in amino acids: CSAEEVRGKGGTEAFF. As DNA, the CDR3 is TGCAGTGCTGAAGAAGTGCGGGGGAAAGGAGGCACTGAAGCTTTCTTT. This chain connects TRBV20-1 to TRBJ1-1, with D possibly matching TRBD1 (5 bases). V lost 5 bases, J lost 4 bases, and 23 bases lay in between. CDR1 is DFQATT and CDR2 is SNEGSKA in the germline V gene (reference sequence). This CDR3 region has 16 residues.

Regarding this clonotype: One base away lies a much larger clone, so this may be a sequencing read error. The CDR3 region has the DNA TGTGCCAGCAGAGGGTTTGGGGGCCACAATGAGCAGTACTTC. Translation gives CASRGFGGHNEQYF. The V call is TRBV25-1, the J call TRBJ2-1, with D possibly matching TRBD1 (6 bases). TRBJ2-7 explains the end of the DNA better; the J call may be wrong. The CDR3 runs to 14 residues. Germline V gene lookup returns CDR1 MGHDK and CDR2 SYGVNS.

In regard to this clonotype: Relative to the germline gene, one junction end is altered; a read error may explain this. V and J are TRBV28 and TRBJ1-2; weak D call: TRBD1 (6 bases). The CDR3 totals 13 residues. Germline CDR1 reads MDHEN; CDR2 reads SYDVKM. DNA of the CDR3: TGTGCCAGCAGTTCCGGGGGCGTTGGTGGCCACACCTTC. Its translation: CASSSGGVGGHTF.

This clonotype appeared a few times. This chain links TRBV10-3 with TRBJ2-7, with 11 bases fitting TRBD1. The germline CDR1 and CDR2 sequences are ENHRY and SYGVKD. The CDR3 is 15 amino acids. Trimming cost V 2 bases and J 4 bases; bases outside gene matches: 4. CDR3 sequence: CAISEGTGGGYEQYF. CDR3 coding DNA: TGTGCCATCAGTGAGGGGACAGGGGGTGGGTACGAGCAGTACTTC.

This clonotype occurred a few times. The chain couples TRBV12-5 to TRBJ1-1; D gene ambiguous. The CDR3 loop spans 9 amino acids. The V gene lost 7 bases and the J gene lost 3 bases, with 0 bases spanning the gap. CDR1 is LGHNT, CDR2 FRNRAP, per germline. This chain's CDR3 is CASDTEAFF. In DNA, the CDR3 is TGTGCTAGTGACACTGAAGCTTTCTTT.

This clonotype was found a few times. The chain carries TRBV2 and TRBJ2-3; D is possibly TRBD2 (5 bases). Germline V gene sequence: CDR1 SNHLY, CDR2 FYNNEI. V lost 5 bases and J 4 bases, leaving 13 bases between the germline ends. This CDR3 is built from 14 residues. The CDR3 region has the DNA TGTGCCAGCAGTAGTATACGGCGGGCAGATACGCAGTATTTT. Its protein is CASSSIRRADTQYF.

The V and J genes are TRBV11-2 and TRBJ2-1; D unresolved. The CDR3 covers 13 residues. V shed 5 bases and J shed 8 bases, with 13 bases lying between them. CDR1 SGHAT and CDR2 FQNNGV come from the germline V gene. The CDR3 spells CASSATTAHEQFF. The CDR3 DNA reads as TGTGCCAGCAGCGCCACTACGGCCCATGAGCAGTTCTTC. Full variable domain (remainder filled in from reference TRBV11-2 and TRBJ2-1): EAGVAQSPRYKIIEKRQSVAFWCNPISGHATLYWYQQILGQGPKLLIQFQNNGVVDDSQLPKDRFSAERLKGVDSTLKIQPAKLEDSAVYLCASSATTAHEQFFGPGTRLTVL.